A single sample gave rise to the 2 T cell receptor beta chains below, sequenced in a study of blood T cell repertoires in COVID-19. Here immunoSEQ multiplex PCR was the method, and the copy in TCRdb shows in-frame clones only, minus some. The data show roughly 260,000 clones, 75% to 95% seen once. Source material: PBMCs or T cells enriched from blood (not recorded which). These receptor sequences come from a woman under 30 who had recovered from COVID-19.

This chain uses TRBV5-4 with TRBJ1-3; TRBD1 agrees at 11 bases. The CDR3 extends over 14 amino acids. CDR1 and CDR2 from the germline V gene are SGHNT and YYREEE (reference sequence). Trimming took 9 bases from V and 2 from J; bases not matched to a gene: 4. CDR3 bases: TGTGCCACCCGGGACAGGGGGGCTGGAAACACCATATATTTT. Protein sequence: CATRDRGAGNTIYF. The whole variable domain, filled in from reference TRBV5-4 and TRBJ1-3, reads ETGVTQSPTHLIKTRGQQVTLRCSSQSGHNTVSWYQQALGQGPQFIFQYYREEENGRGNFPPRFSGLQFPNYSSELNVNALELDDSALYLCATRDRGAGNTIYFGEGSWLTVV.

V usage is TRBV4-1 and J usage is TRBJ1-1; D might be TRBD1 (5 bases). V was trimmed by 0 bases and J by 7 bases, leaving 15 bases between them. The CDR3 is 15 residues long. CDR1 MGHRA and CDR2 YSYEKL come from the germline V gene. Written as DNA, the CDR3 is TGCGCCAGCAGCCAAGACTCCGGGGGAATGATTGAAGCTTTCTTT. Amino acids: CASSQDSGGMIEAFF.